The 12 T cell receptor beta chains presented below share a single source sample, sequenced in a study of monozygotic twins with cystic fibrosis. Profiling relied on immunoSEQ multiplex PCR, and the TCRdb table lists in-frame clones only, not all of them. Here the sample spans 30,000 to 40,000 clones, approximately 65% being singletons. The specimen was blood. These receptors came from a girl aged 10 to 17 with cystic fibrosis.

The rearrangement joins TRBV6-1 to TRBJ1-1; the match to TRBD1 covers 9 bases. The CDR3 is made up of 14 amino acids. Germline CDR1 reads MNHNS; CDR2 reads SASEGT. V gave up 4 bases and J gave up 5 bases; unmatched junction bases: 5. CDR3 amino acids: CASSVQGAGTEAFF. Here the CDR3 DNA reads TGTGCCAGCAGTGTACAGGGGGCGGGTACTGAAGCTTTCTTT.

This chain connects TRBV6-1 to TRBJ2-7, with unresolved D. V gave up 1 base and J gave up 0 bases, with 10 bases separating them. The CDR3 extends over 15 amino acids. CDR1 is MNHNS and CDR2 is SASEGT in the germline V gene. The CDR3 here is CASSEDYLGSYEQYV. The DNA of the CDR3 is TGTGCCAGCAGTGAAGATTACCTAGGCTCCTACGAGCAGTACGTC.

The chain carries TRBV2 and TRBJ2-1; TRBD2 aligns across 7 bases. The CDR3 is 15 amino acids. Per the germline V gene, CDR1 is SNHLY and CDR2 is FYNNEI. V lost 4 bases to trimming and J lost 7 bases; unmatched junction nucleotides: 10. CDR3 in DNA: TGTGCCAGCAGTGTGGCGGGAGAGGTCTTGAATGAGCAGTTCTTC. Protein: CASSVAGEVLNEQFF.

The CDR3 spells CASSPAGLADKRPQYF. In DNA, the CDR3 is TGTGCCAGCAGCCCAGCGGGGCTAGCGGACAAGAGACCCCAGTACTTC. The rearrangement uses TRBV7-2 and TRBJ2-5; TRBD2 matches 7 bases. CDR1 is SGHTA and CDR2 is FQGNSA in the germline V gene. This CDR3 is built from 16 residues. The ends lost 5 bases at V and 9 bases at J; junction bases unmatched: 18.

This clone was seen more than once but under ten times. This chain links TRBV11-2 with TRBJ2-7; 8 bases fit TRBD1. The CDR3 sequence is 12 residues long. The germline gives CDR1 SGHAT, CDR2 FQNNGV. Losses at the gene ends were 5 bases for V and 4 bases for J; bases not matched to a gene: 1. The CDR3, as DNA: TGTGCCAGCAGCAACAGGGGGTACGAGCAGTACGTC. It specifies CASSNRGYEQYV.

The V call is TRBV7-9, the J call TRBJ2-7, with D possibly being TRBD2 (5 bases). From germline, CDR1 is SEHNR and CDR2 FQNEAQ (reference sequence). The CDR3 is 16 residues long. V lost 2 bases and J lost 3, with 17 bases in between. The CDR3 DNA sequence: TGTGCCAGCAGCTTAAGTGACTTTCCGGGGATCTACGAGCAGTACGTC. Protein product: CASSLSDFPGIYEQYV.

The chain carries TRBV4-3 and TRBJ2-3; 7 positions match TRBD2. This CDR3 spans 15 amino acids. J was trimmed by 2 bases and V by 5 bases; bases with no gene match: 7. The germline gives CDR1 LGHNA, CDR2 YSLEER. The CDR3 DNA follows: TGCGCCAGCAGCTTCCTAGCGGACTCCACAGATACGCAGTATTTT. It yields the protein CASSFLADSTDTQYF.

In its sample, this clone was seen a few times. V and J are TRBV19 and TRBJ2-1; no firm D call. The germline V and J ends were trimmed by 5 bases and 5 bases, with 7 bases remaining between them. This CDR3 is 12 amino acids long. Germline V gene lookup returns CDR1 LNHDA and CDR2 SQIVND (reference sequence). The chain's CDR3 is CASSGSNNEQFF. The CDR3 nucleotides read TGTGCCAGTAGTGGGTCTAACAATGAGCAGTTCTTC.

The chain is built from TRBV20-1 and TRBJ2-1; D ambiguous. V gave up 3 bases and J gave up 15 bases, with 15 bases separating them. The CDR3 covers 11 residues. Germline loops: CDR1 DFQATT, CDR2 SNEGSKA (reference sequence). The DNA of the CDR3 is TGCAGTGCTAGGGATGCCATGGCGGTGTTCTTC. This codes for CSARDAMAVFF.

The chain employs TRBV5-1 and TRBJ2-1; D possibly corresponds to TRBD2 (6 bases). CDR1 SGHRS and CDR2 YFSETQ come from the germline V gene. This CDR3 region has 15 residues. Trimming took off 0 bases at V and 7 bases at J, with 14 bases between the two ends. CDR3: CASSLVGGASNEQFF. The CDR3, as DNA: TGCGCCAGCAGCTTGGTGGGGGGAGCGAGTAATGAGCAGTTCTTC.

V is TRBV14 and J is TRBJ2-4, with 14 positions matching TRBD2. The germline V gene encodes CDR1 SGHDN and CDR2 FVKESK. J lost 1 base, V lost 4 bases, and 0 bases had no gene match. This CDR3 is built from 16 residues. The DNA of the CDR3 is TGTGCCAGCAGCCGGACTAGCGGGAGGGCCAAAAACATTCAGTACTTC. Its protein is CASSRTSGRAKNIQYF.

This chain joins TRBV9 and TRBJ1-1, with 7 bases aligning to TRBD1. The junction had 2 bases not matched to a gene; V was cut back by 0 bases and J by 6 bases. The CDR3 contains 13 residues. Germline V gene lookup returns CDR1 SGDLS and CDR2 YYNGEE. The CDR3 reads CASSVEGAAEAFF. The CDR3 region has the DNA TGTGCCAGCAGCGTAGAGGGGGCGGCTGAAGCTTTCTTT.